This passage covers 24 T cell receptor beta chains from one sample sequenced in a study of T-cell reconstitution after alpha-beta-depleted transplantation in children. A TCRbeta library incorporating unique molecular identifiers was prepared. In TCRdb, the PCR reads were re-called with MiXCR into one record per CDR3 protein. The sample lists a few hundred thousand distinct CDR3 sequences, under 9.5% seen once, with around 6.2% in the top ten. Material: PBMCs from the stem cell graft donor, obtained from the stem cell graft. All receptors come from a human donor who donated a stem cell graft to a child with acute lymphoblastic leukemia.

This clonotype was counted between two and nine times. This sequence joins TRBV6-5 and TRBJ2-7; TRBD2 matches at 11 bases. The CDR3 runs 16 residues. The germline gives CDR1 MNHEY, CDR2 SVGAGI. V lost 4 bases, J lost 3 bases, and 8 bases stayed unmatched. The DNA for the CDR3 is TGTGCCAGCAGTTCCCCCCGGACTAGCGGGCACTACGAGCAGTACTTC. Its translation: CASSSPRTSGHYEQYF.

The chain couples TRBV29-1 to TRBJ1-1; the D is unclear. Trimming removed 4 bases from V and 0 bases from J, with 3 bases in between. The CDR3 covers 11 residues. Germline V gene lookup returns CDR1 SQVTM and CDR2 ANQGSEA. The CDR3 DNA sequence: TGCAGCGTTGGTATGAACACTGAAGCTTTCTTT. It yields the protein CSVGMNTEAFF.

The chain recombines TRBV7-9 with TRBJ2-2; D tentatively fits TRBD1 or TRBD2 (5 bases each). V lost 3 bases and J lost 5, with 16 bases in between. The CDR3 extends over 16 amino acids. Germline CDR1 and CDR2: SEHNR and FQNEAQ (reference sequence). The CDR3 sequence: CASSFETGTWTGELFF. Here the CDR3 DNA reads TGTGCCAGCAGCTTCGAGACGGGGACGTGGACCGGGGAGCTGTTTTTT.

This clonotype was seen at least ten times. CDR3 bases: TGTGCCAGCAGCGATAAGACTAGCGGGCCTACAGATACGCAGTATTTT. Translating it yields CASSDKTSGPTDTQYF. This chain links TRBV12-3 or TRBV12-4 with TRBJ2-3; 10 positions agree with TRBD2. This CDR3 has 16 residues. The V gene end was trimmed by 6 bases and the J gene end by 3 bases; junction bases not matched to a gene: 9.

In this sample, this clonotype turned up a few times. The chain recombines TRBV20-1 with TRBJ1-4; TRBD1 might be the D (5 bases). There are 14 residues in the CDR3. Deletions cut 4 bases from V and 3 bases from J, with 12 bases between. In germline, CDR1 is DFQATT, CDR2 SNEGSKA (reference sequence). The CDR3 loop is CSANPGPANEKLFF. The DNA of the CDR3 is TGCAGTGCTAACCCAGGGCCGGCTAATGAAAAACTGTTTTTT.

Many counts were recorded for this clonotype. The chain employs TRBV20-1 and TRBJ2-2, with 7 bases aligning to TRBD1. Germline CDR1 reads DFQATT; CDR2 reads SNEGSKA (reference sequence). V lost 5 bases and J lost 0; bases outside the gene matches: 3. This CDR3 has 14 amino acids. The DNA for the CDR3 is TGCAGTGCTCGGGACAGTACGAACACCGGGGAGCTGTTTTTT. Protein: CSARDSTNTGELFF.

Worth noting for this clonotype: Since a much larger clone is just one base distant, this may be a read error. This rearrangement joins TRBV5-1 to TRBJ1-1; possibly TRBD1 for D (6 bases). The CDR3 runs 14 residues. Germline CDR1 SGHRS, CDR2 YFSETQ. CDR3 amino acids: CASTLSGDHTEAFF. The CDR3 DNA is TGCGCCAGCACCTTGTCAGGGGATCACACTGAAGCTTTCTTT.

The table lists this clonotype with a few counts. The chain employs TRBV20-1 and TRBJ1-2, with D possibly being TRBD1 (6 bases). This CDR3 contains 12 residues. Per the germline V gene, CDR1 is DFQATT and CDR2 is SNEGSKA (reference sequence). The chain's CDR3 is CGGQRANYGYTF. As DNA, the CDR3 is TGCGGGGGGCAGCGGGCTAACTATGGCTACACCTTC.

Ten or more counts support this clonotype. CDR3 residues: CASSQPRMNTEAFF. In nucleotides, the CDR3 is TGTGCCAGTTCGCAGCCCCGTATGAACACTGAAGCTTTCTTT. The genes are TRBV19 and TRBJ1-1; D remains ambiguous. Trimming removed 8 bases at V and 0 bases at J, with 13 bases between. The CDR3 runs to 14 residues. CDR1 is LNHDA and CDR2 is SQIVND in the germline V gene (reference sequence). Looking up the rest from reference TRBV19 and TRBJ1-1 gives the full variable domain: DGGITQSPKYLFRKEGQNVTLSCEQNLNHDAMYWYRQDPGQGLRLIYYSQIVNDFQKGDIAEGYSVSREKKESFPLTVTSAQKNPTAFYLCASSQPRMNTEAFFGQGTRLTVV.

This clonotype was observed a few times. This chain joins TRBV27 and TRBJ1-2; 8 bases fit TRBD1. Germline assignment: CDR1 MNHEY and CDR2 SMNVEV (reference sequence). This CDR3 is built from 15 residues. V gave up 10 bases and J gave up 3 bases; unmatched junction bases: 13. The CDR3, as DNA: TGTGCCACAGGCCGGGGGGCAGGGGGCTACTATGGCTACACCTTC. Translation gives CATGRGAGGYYGYTF.

This clonotype was counted many times. The chain links TRBV2 to TRBJ2-7; no clear D gene. CDR3 length equals 12 residues. Germline V gives CDR1 SNHLY, CDR2 FYNNEI. Trimming took 11 bases from V and 8 from J, leaving 19 bases between them. CDR3 sequence (DNA): TGTGCCGGCGGCTTGTGGGTGGACCAGCAGTACTTC. Amino acids: CAGGLWVDQQYF.

For this clonotype: The junction shows a germline mismatch at one end, possibly a read error. The chain is built from TRBV18 and TRBJ2-7, with a tentative D call TRBD2 (7 bases). The germline gives CDR1 KGHSH, CDR2 LQKENI. The CDR3 has 16 amino acids. The CDR3 is CASSPPGASGNYEQYF. The CDR3 nucleotides are TGTGCCAGCTCCCCACCGGGGGCTAGCGGTAACTACGAGCAGTACTTC.

This clonotype was detected many times. The chain uses TRBV5-5 and TRBJ1-5, with D uncertain. The germline CDR1 and CDR2 sequences are SGHKS and YYEKEE (reference sequence). Trimming cost V 0 bases and J 0 bases, with 4 bases left between them. CDR3 length: 14 amino acids. CDR3 nucleotides: TGTGCCAGCAGCTTGGAAGATAGCAATCAGCCCCAGCATTTT. Residues: CASSLEDSNQPQHF.

In its sample, this clonotype was seen a few times. This chain uses TRBV29-1 with TRBJ2-5; TRBD1 agrees at 9 bases. CDR3 length: 11 residues. The germline V gene has CDR1 SQVTM and CDR2 ANQGSEA. The junction had 3 bases not matched to a gene; V was cut back by 8 bases and J by 5 bases. The CDR3, as DNA: TGCAGCCAAGGACAGGGGGAGACCCAGTACTTC. It codes for CSQGQGETQYF.

This clonotype has only a few counts. This chain joins TRBV5-1 and TRBJ1-1; TRBD1 aligns across 9 bases. This CDR3 contains 17 residues. J gave up 1 base and V 3 bases, and 10 bases lay outside the gene matches. Germline values: CDR1 SGHRS, CDR2 YFSETQ. This CDR3 is CASSYTGTGMKNTEAFF. The CDR3 region has the DNA TGCGCCAGCAGCTACACCGGGACAGGGATGAAGAACACTGAAGCTTTCTTT.

V gene TRBV10-3 combines with J gene TRBJ1-5, with D possibly TRBD1 on 5 matching bases. CDR1 and CDR2 from the germline V gene are ENHRY and SYGVKD. CDR3 length: 13 residues. The ends were cut back, 5 bases at V and 5 bases at J, with 10 bases in the middle. As DNA, the CDR3 is TGTGCCATCAGTCGGGACGGCGATCAGCCCCAGCATTTT. Its translation is CAISRDGDQPQHF.

Ten or more counts support this clonotype. J is TRBJ2-2 and V is TRBV5-1, with D hard to call. Per germline, CDR1 SGHRS and CDR2 YFSETQ. V lost 0 bases, J lost 5 bases, and 5 bases lay in between. This CDR3 is 13 amino acids long. The CDR3 region is CASSLAPTGELFF. The CDR3 nucleotides are TGCGCCAGCAGCTTGGCCCCTACCGGGGAGCTGTTTTTT.

This clonotype turned up a few times. The rearrangement links TRBV18 to TRBJ1-5; no clear D. Looked up from germline, CDR1 is KGHSH and CDR2 is LQKENI. The ends were cut back, 6 bases at V and 5 bases at J, with 20 bases in the middle. This CDR3 has 16 residues. The DNA of the CDR3 is TGTGCCAGCTCCTGGTCCCCCCCCGGGGATTATCAGCCCCAGCATTTT. This gives the protein CASSWSPPGDYQPQHF. Full variable domain (outside the CDR3, taken from reference TRBV18 and TRBJ1-5): NAGVMQNPRHLVRRRGQEARLRCSPMKGHSHVYWYRQLPEEGLKFMVYLQKENIIDESGMPKERFSAEFPKEGPSILRIQQVVRGDSAAYFCASSWSPPGDYQPQHFGDGTRLSIL.

The sample holds many counts of this clonotype. V gene TRBV20-1 combines with J gene TRBJ1-5; 9 bases line up with TRBD1. The CDR3 consists of 18 residues. Trimming cost V 0 bases and J 2 bases; bases outside gene matches: 11. The germline V gene encodes CDR1 DFQATT and CDR2 SNEGSKA (reference sequence). CDR3 in DNA: TGCAGTGCTAGAGATAAGTACAGGGGGCACTTGGGCAATCAGCCCCAGCATTTT. Encoded protein: CSARDKYRGHLGNQPQHF.

This clonotype was found many times. V gene TRBV4-1 combines with J gene TRBJ2-3; D is unresolved. CDR3 length: 17 residues. Germline assignment: CDR1 MGHRA and CDR2 YSYEKL. V lost 3 bases and J 2 bases, leaving 18 bases between the germline ends. The CDR3 loop reads CASSQAGPQNPTDTQYF. The CDR3 nucleotides are TGCGCCAGCAGCCAGGCCGGGCCCCAAAACCCCACAGATACGCAGTATTTT.

The rearrangement links TRBV4-3 to TRBJ2-1; 11 nucleotides match TRBD1. The CDR3 is 18 residues long. J lost 7 bases, V lost 3 bases, and 14 bases had no gene match. CDR1 LGHNA and CDR2 YSLEER come from the germline V gene. This CDR3 is CASSHSAWRTGGLNEQFF. The CDR3 DNA follows: TGCGCCAGCAGCCACAGCGCGTGGAGGACAGGGGGCTTGAATGAGCAGTTCTTC.

The DNA for the CDR3 is TGTGCCAGCAGCCCTGGACTAGCGGGGTTCACGATCACAGATACGCAGTATTTT. Protein sequence: CASSPGLAGFTITDTQYF. V is TRBV4-2 and J is TRBJ2-3, with 12 bases identical to TRBD2. CDR3 length: 18 amino acids. Germline V gene sequence: CDR1 LGHNA, CDR2 YNFKEQ. Losses at the gene ends were 4 bases for V and 2 bases for J; bases not matched to a gene: 10.

This clonotype turned up a few times. The chain links TRBV5-1 to TRBJ2-3, with 10 bases matching TRBD2. The CDR3 extends over 16 amino acids. The V and J ends lost 3 bases and 3 bases, in that order; junction bases with no gene match: 7. From germline, CDR1 is SGHRS and CDR2 YFSETQ. CDR3 amino acids: CASSSGLAVYTDTQYF. The DNA for the CDR3 is TGCGCCAGCAGCTCTGGACTAGCGGTTTATACAGATACGCAGTATTTT.

The chain combines TRBV10-3 with TRBJ2-3; no clear D. CDR3 size: 14 residues. Per the germline V gene, CDR1 is ENHRY and CDR2 is SYGVKD. Trimming removed 2 bases at V and 4 bases at J, with 10 bases between. The CDR3 DNA follows: TGTGCCATCAGTGAGGGAACCGTTGCAGATACGCAGTATTTT. As protein: CAISEGTVADTQYF.